This T cell receptor beta chain is drawn from a study of cytomegalovirus exposure and HLA in healthy donors. Points from the study as a whole: The tendency of first-cohort TCR clusters to co-occur in the roughly 130 validation repertoires emerged from a later analysis. Rare sequences made up most TCRs, while some public TCRs were found in many donors. Altogether, around 160 TCR beta chains were recorded as cytomegalovirus-associated.

The assay was immunoSEQ multiplex PCR, and TCRdb's table has in-frame clones only and misses some. Here the sample spans some 120,000 clones, about 85% being singletons. This CDR3 region has 14 residues. V was clipped by 6 bases and J by 4 bases, with 14 bases between them. Germline loops: CDR1 MDHEN, CDR2 SYDVKM. In the case of this clone: The antigen is undetermined.

The material sequenced was PBMCs. The V gene is TRBV28, the J gene TRBJ2-3; tentatively, D is TRBD2 (6 bases). The TCR sequence derives from a woman in her 30s in good health and CMV-seronegative. The CDR3 DNA sequence: TGTGCCAGCAGGCCTCGATCGGGGGCAGATACGCAGTATTTT. Its translation is CASRPRSGADTQYF.